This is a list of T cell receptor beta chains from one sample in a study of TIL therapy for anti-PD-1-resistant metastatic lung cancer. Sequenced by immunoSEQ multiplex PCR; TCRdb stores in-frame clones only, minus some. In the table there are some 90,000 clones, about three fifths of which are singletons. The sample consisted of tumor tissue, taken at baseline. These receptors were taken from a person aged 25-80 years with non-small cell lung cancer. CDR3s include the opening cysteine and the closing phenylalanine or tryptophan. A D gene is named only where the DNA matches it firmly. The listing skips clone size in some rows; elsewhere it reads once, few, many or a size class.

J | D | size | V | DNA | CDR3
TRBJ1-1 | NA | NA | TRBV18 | TGTGCCAGCTCACCAGGGGCAGGACCCATGAACACTGAAGCTTTCTTT | CASSPGAGPMNTEAFF
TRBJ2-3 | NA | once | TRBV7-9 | TGTGCAGATCAGAAAGCGGGTCGCGCAGATACGCAGTATTTT | CADQKAGRADTQYF
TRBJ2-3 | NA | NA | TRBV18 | TGTGCCAGCTCACCACCATACGGGGGTAGCACAGATACGCAGTATTTT | CASSPPYGGSTDTQYF
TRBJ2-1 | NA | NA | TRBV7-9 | TGTGCCAGCAGCGCCCCCAGGAGCTCCTACAATGAGCAGTTCTTC | CASSAPRSSYNEQFF
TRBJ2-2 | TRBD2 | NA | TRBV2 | TGTGCCAGCAACCGAGGGCTTGGGGGGGAAAGGAACACCGGGGAGCTGTTTTTT | CASNRGLGGERNTGELFF
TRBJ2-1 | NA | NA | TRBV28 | TGTGCCAGCAGTACTCCGAACCTCAATGAGCAGTTCTTC | CASSTPNLNEQFF
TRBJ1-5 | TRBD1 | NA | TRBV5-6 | TGTGCCAGCAGCGCCGGGACAGGGGAACAGCCCCAGCATTTT | CASSAGTGEQPQHF
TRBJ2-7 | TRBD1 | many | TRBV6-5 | TGTGCCAGCAGTACCCGGACAGGGGGCTACGAGCAGTACTTC | CASSTRTGGYEQYF
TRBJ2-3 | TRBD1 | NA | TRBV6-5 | TGTGCCAGCAGTCAGGACAGGGTAGTCAGAGATACGCAGTATTTT | CASSQDRVVRDTQYF
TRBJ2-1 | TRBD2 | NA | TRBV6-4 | TGTGCCAGCGGCTACGGGACTAGCGGGCCAGGATACAATGAGCAGTTCTTC | CASGYGTSGPGYNEQFF
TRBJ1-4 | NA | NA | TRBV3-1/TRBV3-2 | TGTGCCAGCAGCCCGATCGCGGGGGATGAAAAACTGTTTTTT | CASSPIAGDEKLFF
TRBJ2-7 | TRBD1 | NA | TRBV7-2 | TGTGCCAGCAGCCCGGACAGGTACGGCGAGCAGTACTTC | CASSPDRYGEQYF
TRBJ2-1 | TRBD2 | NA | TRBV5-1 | TGCGCCAGCAGCAAAACTAGCGGGAGGGACTATGAGCAGTTCTTC | CASSKTSGRDYEQFF
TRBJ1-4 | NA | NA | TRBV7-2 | TGTGCCAGCAGCCGCCGGGGGAGTGCAACTAATGAAAAACTGTTTTTT | CASSRRGSATNEKLFF
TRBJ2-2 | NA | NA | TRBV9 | TGTGCCAGCAGCGTAGGTCTCGGGGAGCTGTTTTTT | CASSVGLGELFF
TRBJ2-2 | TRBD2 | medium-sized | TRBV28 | TGTGCCAGCAGTCAGACTAGCGCCACCGGGGAGCTGTTTTTT | CASSQTSATGELFF
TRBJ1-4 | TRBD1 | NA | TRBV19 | TGTGCCAGTAGTCTGACGCACAGGGGGGACGGGACCAGGGAAAAACTGTTTTTT | CASSLTHRGDGTREKLFF
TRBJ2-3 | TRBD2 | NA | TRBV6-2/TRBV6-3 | TGTGCCAGCAGTTACTCCCAAGGACTAGCGAGGACAGATACGCAGTATTTT | CASSYSQGLARTDTQYF
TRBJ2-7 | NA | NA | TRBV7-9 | TGTGCCAGCAGCTTAGATGGGGGTATCTCCTACGAGCAGTACTTC | CASSLDGGISYEQYF
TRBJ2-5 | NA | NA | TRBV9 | TGTGCCAGCAGCGCCCGGGGTTCCAGGGGAGAGACCCAGTACTTC | CASSARGSRGETQYF
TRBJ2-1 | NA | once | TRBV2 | TGTGCCAGCAGACAAAACGTGGGCAGCTCCTACAATGAGCAGTTCTTC | CASRQNVGSSYNEQFF
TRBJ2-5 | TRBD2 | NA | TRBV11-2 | TGTGCCAACAAGCCCGACGGGGGGTGGGAGACCCAGTACTTC | CANKPDGGWETQYF
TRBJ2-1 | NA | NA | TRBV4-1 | TGCGCCAGCAGCCAGAATAGGTACAATGAGCAGTTCTTC | CASSQNRYNEQFF
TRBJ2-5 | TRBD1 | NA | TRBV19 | TGTGCCAGTAGTAGGGACAGGCGGAAAGAGACCCAGTACTTC | CASSRDRRKETQYF
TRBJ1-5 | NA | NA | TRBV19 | TGTGCCAGTAGGGCCGGGGATGGCAATCAGCCCCAGCATTTT | CASRAGDGNQPQHF
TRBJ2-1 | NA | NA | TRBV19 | TGTGCCAGTAGTCCCGAGGCGAGGAGTTACAATGAGCAGTTCTTC | CASSPEARSYNEQFF
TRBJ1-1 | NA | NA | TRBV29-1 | TGCAGCGTTGTGCCTAGGGGTGGGCACACTGAAGCTTTCTTT | CSVVPRGGHTEAFF
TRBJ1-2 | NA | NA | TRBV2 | TGTGCCAGGAGGGGGAGGGAAGTCTATGGCTACACCTTC | CARRGREVYGYTF
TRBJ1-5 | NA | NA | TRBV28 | TGTGCCAGCAGTCTGGGGGGGGCGCCGAATAGCAATCAGCCCCAGCATTTT | CASSLGGAPNSNQPQHF
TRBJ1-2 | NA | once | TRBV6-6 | TGTGCCAGCAGTCCTACAGGTGACTATGGCTACACCTTC | CASSPTGDYGYTF
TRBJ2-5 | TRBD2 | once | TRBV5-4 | TGTGCCACCTCGGGCGGGGGGGCCCCAGAGACCCAGTACTTC | CATSGGGAPETQYF
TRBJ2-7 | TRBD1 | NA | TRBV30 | TGTGCCTGGAGTGTAGGCGGGACAGGGTTCTACGAGCAGTACTTC | CAWSVGGTGFYEQYF
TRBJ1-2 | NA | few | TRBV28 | TGTGCCAGCAGTTTCGTGGTTGCGGGAGTGTCGAGCTACACCTTC | CASSFVVAGVSSYTF
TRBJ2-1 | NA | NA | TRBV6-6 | TGTGCCAGCAGTTACTCGATGACCTCCTACAATGAGCAGTTCTTC | CASSYSMTSYNEQFF
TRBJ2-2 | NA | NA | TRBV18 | TGTGCCAGCTCACAGGCGAACACCGGGGAGCTGTTTTTT | CASSQANTGELFF